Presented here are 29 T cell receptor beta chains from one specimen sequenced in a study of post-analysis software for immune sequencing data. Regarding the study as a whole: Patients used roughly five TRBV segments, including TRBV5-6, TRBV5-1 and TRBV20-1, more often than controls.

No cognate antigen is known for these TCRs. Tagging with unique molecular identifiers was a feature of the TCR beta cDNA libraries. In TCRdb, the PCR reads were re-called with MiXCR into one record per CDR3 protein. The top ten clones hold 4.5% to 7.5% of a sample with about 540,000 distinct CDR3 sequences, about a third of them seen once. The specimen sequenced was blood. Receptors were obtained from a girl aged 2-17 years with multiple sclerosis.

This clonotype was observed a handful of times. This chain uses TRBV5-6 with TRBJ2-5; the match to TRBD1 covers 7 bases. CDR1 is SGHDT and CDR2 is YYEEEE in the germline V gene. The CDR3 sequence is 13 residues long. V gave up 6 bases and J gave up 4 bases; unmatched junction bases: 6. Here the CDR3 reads CASKAAGGETQYF. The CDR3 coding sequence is TGTGCCAGCAAGGCGGCAGGGGGAGAGACCCAGTACTTC.

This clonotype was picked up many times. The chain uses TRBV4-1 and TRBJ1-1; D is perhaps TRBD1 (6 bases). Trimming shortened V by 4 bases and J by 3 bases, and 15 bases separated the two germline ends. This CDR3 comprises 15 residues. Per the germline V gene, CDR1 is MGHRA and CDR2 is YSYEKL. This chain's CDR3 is CASSLRQVEDTEAFF. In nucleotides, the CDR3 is TGCGCCAGCAGCCTCAGACAGGTCGAGGACACTGAAGCTTTCTTT.

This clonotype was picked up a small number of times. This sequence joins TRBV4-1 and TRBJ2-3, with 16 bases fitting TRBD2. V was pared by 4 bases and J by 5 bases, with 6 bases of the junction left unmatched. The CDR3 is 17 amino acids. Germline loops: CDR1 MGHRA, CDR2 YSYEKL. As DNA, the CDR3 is TGCGCCAGCAGCCGGGGACTAGCGGGGGGGCCTTTAGATACGCAGTATTTT. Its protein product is CASSRGLAGGPLDTQYF.

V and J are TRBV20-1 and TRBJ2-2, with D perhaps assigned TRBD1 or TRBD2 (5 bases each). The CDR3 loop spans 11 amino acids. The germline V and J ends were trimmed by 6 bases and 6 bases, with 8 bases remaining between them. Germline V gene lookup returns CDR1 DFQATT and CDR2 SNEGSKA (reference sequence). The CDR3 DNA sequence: TGCAGTGCCGAGGGGTCCGGGGAGCTGTTTTTT. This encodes CSAEGSGELFF.

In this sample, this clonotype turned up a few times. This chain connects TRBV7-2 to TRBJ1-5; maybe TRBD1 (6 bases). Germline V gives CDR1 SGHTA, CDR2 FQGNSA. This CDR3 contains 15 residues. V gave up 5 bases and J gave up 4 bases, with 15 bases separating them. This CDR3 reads CASSITGIPNQPQHF. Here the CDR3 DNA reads TGTGCCAGCAGCATTACAGGGATCCCTAATCAGCCCCAGCATTTT.

CDR3 DNA sequence: TGTGCCAGCAGCTTAGTACGGGGGGGCTCCTACAATGAGCAGTTCTTC. The encoded protein is CASSLVRGGSYNEQFF. The rearrangement joins TRBV7-2 to TRBJ2-1; 8 bases are shared with TRBD2. Germline CDR1 SGHTA, CDR2 FQGNSA. The CDR3 has 16 amino acids. V lost 1 base and J lost 0; bases outside the gene matches: 2.

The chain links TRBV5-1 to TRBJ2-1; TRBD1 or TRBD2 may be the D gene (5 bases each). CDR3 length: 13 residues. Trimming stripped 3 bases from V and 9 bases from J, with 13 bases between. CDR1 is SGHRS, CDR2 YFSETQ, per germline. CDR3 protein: CASSWQLGVEQFF. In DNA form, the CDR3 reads TGCGCCAGCAGCTGGCAACTAGGGGTTGAGCAGTTCTTC.

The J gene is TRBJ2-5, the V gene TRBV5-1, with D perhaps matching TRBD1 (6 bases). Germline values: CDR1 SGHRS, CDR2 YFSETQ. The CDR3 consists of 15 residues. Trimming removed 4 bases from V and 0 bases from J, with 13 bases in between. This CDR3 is CASSTYDRYQETQYF. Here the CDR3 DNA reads TGCGCCAGCAGCACCTACGACAGGTACCAAGAGACCCAGTACTTC.

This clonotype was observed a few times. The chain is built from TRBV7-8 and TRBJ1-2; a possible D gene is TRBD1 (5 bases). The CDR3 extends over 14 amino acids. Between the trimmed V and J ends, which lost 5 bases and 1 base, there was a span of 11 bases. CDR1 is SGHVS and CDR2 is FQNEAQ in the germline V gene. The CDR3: CASSVNRNNYGYTF. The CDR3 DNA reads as TGTGCCAGCAGCGTTAACAGGAATAACTATGGCTACACCTTC.

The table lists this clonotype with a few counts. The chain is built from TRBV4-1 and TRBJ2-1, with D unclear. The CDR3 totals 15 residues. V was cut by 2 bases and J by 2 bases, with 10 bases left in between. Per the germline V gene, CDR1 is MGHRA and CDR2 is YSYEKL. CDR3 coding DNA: TGCGCCAGCAGCCAAAGCAGCCTGGCCTACAATGAGCAGTTCTTC. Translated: CASSQSSLAYNEQFF.

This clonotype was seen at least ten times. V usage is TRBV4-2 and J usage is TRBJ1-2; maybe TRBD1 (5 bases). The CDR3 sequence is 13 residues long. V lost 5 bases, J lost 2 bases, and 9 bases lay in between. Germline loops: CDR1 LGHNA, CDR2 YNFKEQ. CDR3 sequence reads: CASSLQENYGYTF. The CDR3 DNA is TGTGCCAGCAGCTTACAGGAGAACTATGGCTACACCTTC.

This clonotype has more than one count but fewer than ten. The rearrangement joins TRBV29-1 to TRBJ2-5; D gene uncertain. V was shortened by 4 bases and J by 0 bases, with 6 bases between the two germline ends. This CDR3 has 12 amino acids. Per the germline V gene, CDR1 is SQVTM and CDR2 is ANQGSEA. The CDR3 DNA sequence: TGCAGCGTTGCGCAGCACCAAGAGACCCAGTACTTC. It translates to CSVAQHQETQYF.

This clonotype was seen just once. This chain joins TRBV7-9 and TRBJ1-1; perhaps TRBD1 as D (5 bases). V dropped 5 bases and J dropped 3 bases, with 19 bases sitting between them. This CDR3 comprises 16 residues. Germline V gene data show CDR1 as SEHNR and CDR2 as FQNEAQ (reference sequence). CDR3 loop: CASSTPRDLWDTEAFF. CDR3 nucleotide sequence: TGTGCCAGCAGCACCCCCCGGGACCTATGGGACACTGAAGCTTTCTTT.

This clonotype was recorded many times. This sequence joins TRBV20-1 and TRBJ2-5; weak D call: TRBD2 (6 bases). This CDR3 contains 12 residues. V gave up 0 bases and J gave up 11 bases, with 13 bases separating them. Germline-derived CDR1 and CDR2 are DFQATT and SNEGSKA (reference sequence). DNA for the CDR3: TGCAGTGCTAGAGAGGGGCCCCGGGAGCAGTACTTC. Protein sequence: CSAREGPREQYF.

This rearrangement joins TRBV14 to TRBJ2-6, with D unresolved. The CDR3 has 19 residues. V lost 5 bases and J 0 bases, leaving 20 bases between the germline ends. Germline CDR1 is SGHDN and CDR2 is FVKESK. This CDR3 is CASSSGSLRRISGANVLTF. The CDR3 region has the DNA TGTGCCAGCAGCTCAGGAAGCCTGAGGCGTATCTCTGGGGCCAACGTCCTGACTTTC.

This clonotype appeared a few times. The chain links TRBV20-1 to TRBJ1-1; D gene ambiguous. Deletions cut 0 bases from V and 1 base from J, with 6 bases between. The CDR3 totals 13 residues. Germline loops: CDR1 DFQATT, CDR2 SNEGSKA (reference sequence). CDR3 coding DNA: TGCAGTGCTAGAGAAAGGGCGAACACTGAAGCTTTCTTT. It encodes CSARERANTEAFF.

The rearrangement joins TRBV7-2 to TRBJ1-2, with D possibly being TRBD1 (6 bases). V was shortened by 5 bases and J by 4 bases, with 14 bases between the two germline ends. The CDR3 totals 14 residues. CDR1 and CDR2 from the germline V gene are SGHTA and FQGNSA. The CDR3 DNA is TGTGCCAGCAGCCGCTCGGGGGGCTGCTATGGCTACACCTTC. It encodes CASSRSGGCYGYTF.

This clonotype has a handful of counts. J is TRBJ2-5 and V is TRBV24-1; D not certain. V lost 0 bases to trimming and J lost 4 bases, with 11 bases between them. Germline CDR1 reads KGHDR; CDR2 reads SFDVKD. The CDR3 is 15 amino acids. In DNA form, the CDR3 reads TGTGCCACCAGTGATTTGCAATCTTTCGGAGAGACCCAGTACTTC. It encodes CATSDLQSFGETQYF.

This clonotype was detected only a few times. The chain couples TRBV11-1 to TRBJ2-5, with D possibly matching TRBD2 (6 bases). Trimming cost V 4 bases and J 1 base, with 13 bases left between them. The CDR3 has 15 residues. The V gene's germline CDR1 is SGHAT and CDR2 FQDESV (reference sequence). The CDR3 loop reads CASSSNTGGQETQYF. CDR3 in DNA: TGTGCCAGCAGCTCGAATACCGGGGGCCAAGAGACCCAGTACTTC.

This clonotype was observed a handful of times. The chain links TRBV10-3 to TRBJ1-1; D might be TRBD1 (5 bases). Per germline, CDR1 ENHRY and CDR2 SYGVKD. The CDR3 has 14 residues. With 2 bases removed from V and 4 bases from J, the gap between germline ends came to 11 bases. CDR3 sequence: CAISEGSQGTEAFF. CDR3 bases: TGTGCCATCAGTGAGGGCAGCCAGGGCACTGAAGCTTTCTTT.

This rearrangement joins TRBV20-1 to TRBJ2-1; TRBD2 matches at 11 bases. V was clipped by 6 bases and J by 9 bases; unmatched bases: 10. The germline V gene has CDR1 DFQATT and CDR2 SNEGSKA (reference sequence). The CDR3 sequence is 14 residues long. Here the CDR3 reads CSAGLVAGGLEQFF. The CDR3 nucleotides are TGCAGTGCGGGTCTGGTAGCGGGGGGGCTTGAGCAGTTCTTC.

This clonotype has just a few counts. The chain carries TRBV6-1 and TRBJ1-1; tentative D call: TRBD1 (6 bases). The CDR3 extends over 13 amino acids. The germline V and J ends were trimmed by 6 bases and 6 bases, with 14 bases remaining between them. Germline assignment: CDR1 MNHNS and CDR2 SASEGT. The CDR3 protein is CASRKGQSAEAFF. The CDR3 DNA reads TGTGCCAGCAGGAAAGGACAGTCCGCTGAAGCTTTCTTT.

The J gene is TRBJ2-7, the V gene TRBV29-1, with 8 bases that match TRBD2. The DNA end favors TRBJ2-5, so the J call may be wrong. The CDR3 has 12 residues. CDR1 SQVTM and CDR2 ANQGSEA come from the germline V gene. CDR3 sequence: CSGGGFEETQYF. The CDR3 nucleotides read TGCAGCGGCGGGGGGTTTGAGGAGACCCAGTACTTC.

CDR3 amino acids: CASSTPGGLDIEAFF. CDR3 DNA sequence: TGTGCCAGCAGTACGCCCGGGGGGCTAGACATTGAAGCTTTCTTT. The genes are TRBV6-6 and TRBJ1-1, with a weak D call TRBD1 (6 bases). This CDR3 has 15 residues. V was cut by 5 bases and J by 7 bases, with 20 bases left in between. Germline lookup yields CDR1 MNHNY and CDR2 SVGAGI (reference sequence).

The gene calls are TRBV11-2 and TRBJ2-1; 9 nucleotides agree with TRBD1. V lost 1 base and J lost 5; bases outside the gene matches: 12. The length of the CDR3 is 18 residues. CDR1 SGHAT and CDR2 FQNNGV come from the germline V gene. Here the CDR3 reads CASSLGAQYRTGDNEQFF. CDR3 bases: TGTGCCAGCAGCTTAGGGGCGCAGTATAGGACAGGGGACAATGAGCAGTTCTTC.

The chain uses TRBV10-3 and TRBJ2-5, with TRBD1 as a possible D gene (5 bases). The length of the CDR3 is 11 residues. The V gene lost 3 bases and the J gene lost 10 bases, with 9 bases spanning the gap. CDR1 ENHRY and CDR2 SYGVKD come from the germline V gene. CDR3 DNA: TGTGCCATCAGTGACAGGGAAGGCCAGTACTTC. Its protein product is CAISDREGQYF.

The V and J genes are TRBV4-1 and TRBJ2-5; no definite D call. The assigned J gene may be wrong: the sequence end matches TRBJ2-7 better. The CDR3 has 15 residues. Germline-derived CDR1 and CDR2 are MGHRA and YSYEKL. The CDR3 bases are TGCGCCAGCAGCCAAGCGGGCGGCAAAGCCCACGAGCAGTACTTC. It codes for CASSQAGGKAHEQYF.

DNA of the CDR3: TGCAGTGCCTTGGGACTAGTAGCTCCCGAGCAGTACTTC. It codes for CSALGLVAPEQYF. The gene calls are TRBV20-1 and TRBJ2-7; 8 positions agree with TRBD2. The germline gives CDR1 DFQATT, CDR2 SNEGSKA (reference sequence). V lost 6 bases, J lost 6 bases, and 10 bases stayed unmatched. The CDR3 has 13 amino acids.

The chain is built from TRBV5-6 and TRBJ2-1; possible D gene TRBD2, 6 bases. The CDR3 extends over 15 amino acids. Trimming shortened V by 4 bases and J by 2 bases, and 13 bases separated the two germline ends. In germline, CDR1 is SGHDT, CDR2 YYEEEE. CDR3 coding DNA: TGTGCCAGCAGCCCTTCTGCGGGGCCCTACAATGAGCAGTTCTTC. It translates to CASSPSAGPYNEQFF.